The present TCR beta chain was sequenced within a study of T cell responses to AZD1222 COVID-19 vaccine. Between the trimmed V and J ends, which lost 0 bases and 1 base, there was a span of 7 bases. Germline CDR1 reads MNHNS; CDR2 reads SASEGT. CDR3 length equals 15 residues. Of note for this clone: Its antigen is not identified.

The study's findings and limits: After two AZD1222 doses, spike-specific TCR breadth and depth rose versus day 0. Of the AZD1222 recipients, only 5 to 7 were seropositive at baseline. There were vaccine-associated CD4 TCRs across spike, dominant at 160-218 and 743-854. Clonal diversity may have been underestimated, and the donors were mostly white British, with more females than males.

Method: immunoSEQ multiplex PCR; TCRdb's copy keeps in-frame clones and lacks some. The sample carries 100,000 to 150,000 clones, about 93% recorded once. The chain has TRBV6-1 and TRBJ2-4; no clear D. The material sequenced was peripheral blood, taken on day 0 of AZD1222 vaccination. The origin of this receptor is an adult in good health. CDR3 loop: CASSEAAIAKNIQYF. DNA for the CDR3: TGTGCCAGCAGTGAAGCGGCTATTGCCAAAAACATTCAGTACTTC.